The 25 T cell receptor beta chains listed next were all sequenced from one sample in a study of CD4 T cells in relation to SARS-CoV-2 and coronaviruses. CD4+ T cells from unexposed donors were obtained before the COVID-19 pandemic (2011-2018). Isolation of CD4+ T cells took place after approximately 10 days in culture. Profiled with immunoSEQ multiplex PCR; TCRdb holds only in-frame clones, not every one. The data hold 20,000 to 25,000 clones, with 75% to 85% observed a single time. These receptors' targets are unknown. The specimen was CD4+ T cells from PBMCs, cultured in vitro. The receptors come from a human donor in good health.

The rearrangement joins TRBV10-1 to TRBJ2-7; TRBD2 might be the D (5 bases). Germline V gene lookup returns CDR1 WNHNN and CDR2 SYGVQD (reference sequence). Trimming removed 3 bases from V and 1 base from J, with 13 bases in between. The CDR3 runs to 15 residues. CDR3 residues: CASSDPKDFSYEQYF. The CDR3 DNA sequence: TGCGCCAGCAGTGACCCGAAGGACTTTTCCTACGAGCAGTACTTC.

The CDR3 sequence: CASSSWAEYTDTQYF. The CDR3 region has the DNA TGTGCCAGCAGTTCGTGGGCAGAATACACAGATACGCAGTATTTT. The chain is built from TRBV6-2 or TRBV6-3 and TRBJ2-3; D remains ambiguous. V lost 4 bases to trimming and J lost 2 bases, with 13 bases between them. This CDR3 is 15 amino acids long. Germline CDR1 MNHEY, CDR2 SVGEGT.

This chain connects TRBV9 to TRBJ1-6, with D possibly matching TRBD1 (6 bases). The V end was cut by 4 bases, the J end by 7 bases, with 24 bases between. The CDR3 has 18 residues. Per the germline V gene, CDR1 is SGDLS and CDR2 is YYNGEE. The CDR3 reads CASSLQPLGGAKNSPLHF. The CDR3 DNA reads TGTGCCAGCAGCCTCCAACCCCTAGGGGGGGCGAAGAATTCACCCCTCCACTTT.

The chain couples TRBV19 to TRBJ2-7; D gene unclear. Germline V gene lookup returns CDR1 LNHDA and CDR2 SQIVND (reference sequence). This CDR3 spans 14 amino acids. Trimming pared 1 base from V and 3 bases from J, leaving 10 bases between. CDR3 amino acids: CASSIAPENYEQYF. In DNA form, the CDR3 reads TGTGCCAGTAGTATAGCTCCAGAGAACTACGAGCAGTACTTC.

This chain joins TRBV7-9 and TRBJ2-7; 11 bases line up with TRBD2. Unmatched junction bases numbered 7, after V lost 3 bases and J lost 3 bases. Germline loops: CDR1 SEHNR, CDR2 FQNEAQ (reference sequence). This CDR3 has 16 amino acids. The CDR3 nucleotides read TGTGCCAGCAGCTTCACCGGGACTAGCGGATACTACGAGCAGTACTTC. Translation: CASSFTGTSGYYEQYF.

V usage is TRBV11-3 and J usage is TRBJ2-7; TRBD1 might be the D (7 bases). CDR3 length: 14 amino acids. Per the germline V gene, CDR1 is SGHNT and CDR2 is YENEEA. The V gene lost 11 bases and the J gene lost 3 bases, with 20 bases spanning the gap. CDR3 region: CAGDCRQGVYEQYF. CDR3 coding DNA: TGTGCCGGGGACTGTCGACAGGGAGTCTACGAGCAGTACTTC.

The V gene is TRBV27, the J gene TRBJ2-7; TRBD2 matches 7 bases. CDR3 length: 14 amino acids. V lost 5 bases and J lost 0; bases outside the gene matches: 4. The germline CDR1 and CDR2 sequences are MNHEY and SMNVEV (reference sequence). The CDR3 coding sequence is TGTGCCAGCAGTGCCCTAGCGGCCTCCTACGAGCAGTACTTC. This gives the protein CASSALAASYEQYF.

This chain joins TRBV5-5 and TRBJ2-5, with 11 bases matching TRBD2. With 1 base clipped from V and 1 base from J, the junction kept 0 bases outside the gene matches. CDR1 and CDR2 from the germline V gene are SGHKS and YYEKEE (reference sequence). The CDR3 consists of 15 residues. The CDR3 here is CASSLTSGGQETQYF. CDR3 nucleotide sequence: TGTGCCAGCAGCTTGACTAGCGGGGGCCAAGAGACCCAGTACTTC.

This clone came up a few times. The V gene is TRBV6-2 or TRBV6-3, the J gene TRBJ2-7; TRBD2 agrees at 9 bases. Germline CDR1 MNHEY, CDR2 SVGEGT. V was clipped by 2 bases and J by 3 bases; unmatched bases: 5. This CDR3 comprises 15 residues. The CDR3 sequence: CASSYGLAGSYEQYF. CDR3 sequence (DNA): TGTGCCAGCAGTTACGGGCTAGCGGGAAGCTACGAGCAGTACTTC.

V gene TRBV7-2 combines with J gene TRBJ1-6, with D hard to call. V lost 2 bases to trimming and J lost 10 bases, with 12 bases between them. The germline V gene encodes CDR1 SGHTA and CDR2 FQGNSA. The CDR3 loop spans 14 amino acids. CDR3: CASSLYGSDSPLHF. The CDR3 DNA reads as TGTGCCAGCAGCTTATATGGGAGTGACTCACCCCTCCACTTT.

The gene calls are TRBV6-5 and TRBJ1-1, with D tentatively TRBD1 (5 bases). V lost 9 bases, J lost 0 bases, and 14 bases lay in between. CDR3 length: 14 residues. Germline V gives CDR1 MNHEY, CDR2 SVGAGI. In DNA form, the CDR3 reads TGTGCCAGGACTACGACAGCCCTGAACACTGAAGCTTTCTTT. Its protein is CARTTTALNTEAFF.

The chain uses TRBV7-9 and TRBJ2-7, with D unclear. The CDR3 extends over 13 amino acids. Between the trimmed V and J ends, which lost 3 bases and 6 bases, there was a span of 12 bases. CDR1 is SEHNR and CDR2 is FQNEAQ in the germline V gene (reference sequence). In DNA form, the CDR3 reads TGTGCCAGCAGCTTCGACGGGCTCGGCGAGCAGTACTTC. Translating gives CASSFDGLGEQYF.

The chain uses TRBV5-1 and TRBJ2-3; TRBD2 agrees at 10 bases. J lost 4 bases, V lost 4 bases, and 12 bases had no gene match. The CDR3 sequence is 17 residues long. Germline CDR1 SGHRS, CDR2 YFSETQ. CDR3 amino acids: CASSRILAGSGADTQYF. The DNA of the CDR3 is TGCGCCAGCAGCCGAATACTAGCGGGATCGGGCGCAGATACGCAGTATTTT.

This clone turned up a few times. The CDR3 nucleotides are TGCGCCAGCAGCTTGGAGGTAGCGGGTCCCGAGCAGTACTTC. Its protein is CASSLEVAGPEQYF. V is TRBV5-1 and J is TRBJ2-7, with 7 positions matching TRBD2. V trimming: 0 bases; J trimming: 6 bases; junction bases outside the gene matches: 6. This CDR3 comprises 14 residues. Germline lookup yields CDR1 SGHRS and CDR2 YFSETQ.

The chain combines TRBV6-5 with TRBJ2-2; 7 bases agree with TRBD1. Trimming removed 7 bases from V and 5 bases from J; junction bases left unmatched: 7. This CDR3 is 14 amino acids long. Germline V lookup: CDR1 MNHEY, CDR2 SVGAGI. The CDR3 spells CASKDRSGTGELFF. In DNA, the CDR3 is TGTGCCAGCAAGGACAGGTCGGGGACCGGGGAGCTGTTTTTT.

This clone was recorded a few times. The chain uses TRBV9 and TRBJ2-1, with no clear D. This CDR3 spans 14 amino acids. Trimming cost V 2 bases and J 10 bases, with 16 bases left between them. Germline V gene data show CDR1 as SGDLS and CDR2 as YYNGEE. The CDR3 is CASSVNSQVREQFF. The CDR3 region has the DNA TGTGCCAGCAGCGTTAACAGTCAAGTAAGGGAGCAGTTCTTC.

This clone was observed once. The rearrangement uses TRBV3-1 (or the pseudogene TRBV3-2) and TRBJ2-3; D might be TRBD1 or TRBD2, each matching 5 bases. Germline loops: CDR1 LGHDT, CDR2 YNNKEL (reference sequence). Trimming took 4 bases from V and 5 from J, leaving 16 bases between them. The CDR3 is 15 residues long. The CDR3 spells CASSLNRGVGDTQYF. DNA for the CDR3: TGTGCCAGCAGCCTGAATCGAGGGGTCGGAGATACGCAGTATTTT.

The chain links TRBV19 to TRBJ1-6; TRBD1 matches at 7 bases. CDR1 is LNHDA, CDR2 SQIVND, per germline (reference sequence). V gave up 8 bases and J gave up 9 bases; unmatched junction bases: 7. The CDR3 loop spans 13 amino acids. The CDR3 protein is CASQDRVISPLHF. In DNA form, the CDR3 reads TGTGCCAGTCAAGACAGGGTGATTTCACCCCTCCACTTT.

This chain links TRBV19 with TRBJ2-5; no reliable D call. Germline-derived CDR1 and CDR2 are LNHDA and SQIVND (reference sequence). The CDR3 totals 13 residues. The ends were cut back, 9 bases at V and 3 bases at J, with 14 bases in the middle. The CDR3 loop is CASKLNREETQYF. CDR3 sequence (DNA): TGTGCCAGCAAACTTAACAGAGAAGAGACCCAGTACTTC.

J is TRBJ2-2 and V is TRBV24-1; either TRBD1 or TRBD2 may fit D (6 bases each). Germline loops: CDR1 KGHDR, CDR2 SFDVKD. V gave up 2 bases and J gave up 5 bases, with 11 bases separating them. The CDR3 covers 15 residues. The DNA of the CDR3 is TGTGCCACCAGTGATTCGGGGGCAGGAACCGGGGAGCTGTTTTTT. Its translation is CATSDSGAGTGELFF.

The V gene is TRBV4-3, the J gene TRBJ1-2; D is perhaps TRBD1 (6 bases). This CDR3 region has 13 residues. Trimming removed 0 bases at V and 7 bases at J, with 9 bases between. CDR1 LGHNA and CDR2 YSLEER come from the germline V gene. The CDR3 spells CASSQERGLGYTF. Written as DNA, the CDR3 is TGCGCCAGCAGCCAAGAGCGGGGGCTTGGCTACACCTTC.

The V and J genes are TRBV14 and TRBJ1-1; 8 bases are shared with TRBD1. V shed 5 bases and J 5 bases; nucleotides not matched to a gene: 10. This CDR3 spans 15 amino acids. Germline CDR1 and CDR2: SGHDN and FVKESK. The CDR3 reads CASSTLDRVGTEAFF. The DNA for the CDR3 is TGTGCCAGCAGCACCCTGGACAGGGTGGGAACTGAAGCTTTCTTT.

This clone was counted only a few times. This chain connects TRBV6-6 to TRBJ2-7; perhaps TRBD2 as D (6 bases). Germline CDR1 reads MNHNY; CDR2 reads SVGAGI (reference sequence). The V end lost 11 bases, the J end lost 4 bases, and 12 bases lay between the germline ends. The CDR3 is made up of 11 amino acids. CDR3 loop: CAGGNQYEQYF. The DNA of the CDR3 is TGTGCCGGGGGGAATCAGTACGAGCAGTACTTC.

This clone was detected once. This rearrangement joins TRBV7-2 to TRBJ1-3, with 7 bases that match TRBD1. Germline assignment: CDR1 SGHTA and CDR2 FQGNSA. Trimming cost V 1 base and J 0 bases; bases outside gene matches: 6. The CDR3 sequence is 17 residues long. This CDR3 is CASSLDRTGPSGNTIYF. CDR3 DNA: TGTGCCAGCAGCTTAGATAGGACAGGTCCCTCTGGAAACACCATATATTTT.

The V call is TRBV6-2 or TRBV6-3, the J call TRBJ2-7; the D gene is possibly TRBD2 (7 bases). CDR1 is MNHEY, CDR2 SVGEGT, per germline. The CDR3 totals 14 residues. Trimming removed 5 bases from V and 7 bases from J, with 18 bases in between. The CDR3, as DNA: TGTGCCAGCAGTGTCGGGGGGCCCCTTCTGGAGCAGTACTTC. Translating it yields CASSVGGPLLEQYF.